The present T cell receptor beta chain was sequenced within a study of OX40 agonist ivuxolimab in advanced cancers. Study-wide findings and caveats: The antigen specificity of the peripheral T cells (those that were expanded) was not determined.

Germline values: CDR1 LNHDA, CDR2 SQIVND (reference sequence). V shed 5 bases and J shed 6 bases, with 14 bases lying between them. The CDR3 sequence is 13 residues long. Assay used: immunoSEQ multiplex PCR; TCRdb lists only in-frame clones, some missing. The table has 50,000 or so clones, 80% to 95% seen once. For this clone: What it recognizes is unknown.

This sequence was found in an adult with an advanced solid tumor such as melanoma, head and neck, liver or kidney cancer. The sample consisted of CD4+ or CD8+ T cells sorted from blood, taken in a trial of the OX40 agonist ivuxolimab. The genes are TRBV19 and TRBJ2-7; D uncertain. Written as DNA, the CDR3 is TGTGCCAGTAGTCTCAATCGGGTGTCCGAGCAGTACTTC. Translation: CASSLNRVSEQYF.